The 14 T cell receptor beta chains given below trace back to one sample, sequenced in a study of T cells in Graves' hyperthyroidism and ophthalmopathy. Amplification of TCR beta CDR3 regions was performed using RNA transcripts as template. An initial round of RT-PCR targeting the TCR CDR3 relied on the HTBI primer set. TCRdb reprocessed the multiplex PCR reads with MiXCR, giving one entry per CDR3 protein. The sample yields 500,000 to 700,000 distinct CDR3 sequences, 15% to 20% seen once. The sequencing input was blood. These receptors came from a woman younger than 30 with Graves' hyperthyroidism.

This sequence joins TRBV4-3 and TRBJ2-1; D perhaps matches TRBD2 (5 bases). The germline V and J ends were trimmed by 1 base and 4 bases, with 5 bases remaining between them. From germline, CDR1 is LGHNA and CDR2 YSLEER. This CDR3 comprises 13 residues. The CDR3 region is CASSQGTYNEQFF. In DNA, the CDR3 is TGCGCCAGCAGCCAAGGGACTTACAATGAGCAGTTCTTC.

V and J are TRBV5-1 and TRBJ1-2; TRBD1 matches 9 bases. V was pared by 3 bases and J by 7 bases, with 4 bases of the junction left unmatched. Germline values: CDR1 SGHRS, CDR2 YFSETQ. The CDR3 is 13 amino acids. CDR3 DNA: TGCGCCAGCAGCTGGGACAGGGCCGGTGGCTACACCTTC. This codes for CASSWDRAGGYTF.

This clonotype was seen more than once but under ten times. This sequence joins TRBV7-8 and TRBJ2-1; tentative D call: TRBD2 (5 bases). This CDR3 region has 15 residues. In germline, CDR1 is SGHVS, CDR2 FQNEAQ. The V and J ends lost 5 bases and 9 bases respectively, with 20 bases between them. CDR3 loop: CASSPRAQFGSEQFF. CDR3 DNA sequence: TGTGCCAGCAGCCCCCGGGCGCAGTTTGGGAGTGAGCAGTTCTTC.

The genes are TRBV5-1 and TRBJ1-2; 12 bases fit TRBD1. Per germline, CDR1 SGHRS and CDR2 YFSETQ. V shed 4 bases, J shed 2 bases, and the junction held 3 bases outside the gene matches. The CDR3 extends over 15 amino acids. This CDR3 reads CASSGGQGANYGYTF. The CDR3 region has the DNA TGCGCCAGCAGCGGGGGACAGGGGGCCAACTATGGCTACACCTTC. The entire variable domain, with the rest obtained from reference TRBV5-1 and TRBJ1-2, is as follows: KAGVTQTPRYLIKTRGQQVTLSCSPISGHRSVSWYQQTPGQGLQFLFEYFSETQRNKGNFPGRFSGRQFSNSRSEMNVSTLELGDSALYLCASSGGQGANYGYTFGSGTRLTVV.

This chain uses TRBV5-1 with TRBJ2-2; perhaps TRBD1 as D (7 bases). From germline, CDR1 is SGHRS and CDR2 YFSETQ. The CDR3 loop spans 13 amino acids. The ends were cut back, 2 bases at V and 7 bases at J, with 9 bases in the middle. This CDR3 is CASSFRGDGELFF. In DNA form, the CDR3 reads TGCGCCAGCAGCTTCAGGGGGGACGGGGAGCTGTTTTTT.

This clonotype came up many times. The chain carries TRBV28 and TRBJ1-5; no definite D call. V was pared by 8 bases and J by 2 bases, with 16 bases between. This CDR3 region has 15 residues. CDR1 and CDR2 (germline): MDHEN, SYDVKM. CDR3 sequence: CASEPLRYGNQPQHF. DNA of the CDR3: TGTGCCAGCGAACCATTGAGGTATGGCAATCAGCCCCAGCATTTT. Full variable domain (outside the CDR3, taken from reference TRBV28 and TRBJ1-5): DVKVTQSSRYLVKRTGEKVFLECVQDMDHENMFWYRQDPGLGLRLIYFSYDVKMKEKGDIPEGYSVSREKKERFSLILESASTNQTSMYLCASEPLRYGNQPQHFGDGTRLSIL.

This clonotype was counted only a few times. This chain uses TRBV27 with TRBJ2-1; possible D gene TRBD2, 6 bases. Germline V gene data show CDR1 as MNHEY and CDR2 as SMNVEV (reference sequence). V lost 5 bases and J lost 10, with 21 bases in between. CDR3 length: 15 residues. CDR3: CASSQAPGWAGEQFF. In DNA form, the CDR3 reads TGTGCCAGCAGTCAAGCCCCGGGGTGGGCGGGAGAGCAGTTCTTC.

The CDR3: CASSFDSNMLGELFF. The CDR3 nucleotides are TGTGCCAGCAGCTTTGACAGTAACATGCTCGGGGAGCTGTTTTTT. V is TRBV7-6 and J is TRBJ2-2; D may be TRBD1 (5 bases). With 3 bases removed from V and 7 bases from J, the gap between germline ends came to 15 bases. The germline gives CDR1 SGHVS, CDR2 FNYEAQ. The CDR3 extends over 15 amino acids.

The J gene is TRBJ2-7, the V gene TRBV15; perhaps TRBD2 as D (5 bases). From germline, CDR1 is LNHNV and CDR2 YYDKDF (reference sequence). This CDR3 has 14 residues. V gave up 5 bases and J gave up 4 bases, with 15 bases separating them. CDR3 loop: CATSPSRGKYEQYF. DNA of the CDR3: TGTGCCACCAGCCCCTCGAGAGGGAAGTACGAGCAGTACTTC. Full variable domain (rest looked up from reference TRBV15 and TRBJ2-7): DAMVIQNPRYQVTQFGKPVTLSCSQTLNHNVMYWYQQKSSQAPKLLFHYYDKDFNNEADTPDNFQSRRPNTSFCFLDIRSPGLGDTAMYLCATSPSRGKYEQYFGPGTRLTVT.

This clonotype was recorded a few times. This rearrangement joins TRBV9 to TRBJ1-6; TRBD1 agrees at 9 bases. The V gene's germline CDR1 is SGDLS and CDR2 YYNGEE. The junction had 5 bases not matched to a gene; V was cut back by 4 bases and J by 6 bases. The CDR3 spans 15 residues. The CDR3, as DNA: TGTGCCAGCAGCCCTAGGACAGGGGCTAATTCACCCCTCCACTTT. Encoded protein: CASSPRTGANSPLHF.

The rearrangement links TRBV5-1 to TRBJ2-6, with D possibly being TRBD2 (6 bases). Trimming took 1 base from V and 0 from J, leaving 11 bases between them. CDR3 size: 17 residues. Germline CDR1 reads SGHRS; CDR2 reads YFSETQ. Here the CDR3 reads CASSLRGLTSGANVLTF. The CDR3 bases are TGCGCCAGCAGCTTGAGGGGACTCACCTCTGGGGCCAACGTCCTGACTTTC. The full variable domain, rest sourced from reference TRBV5-1 and TRBJ2-6, is KAGVTQTPRYLIKTRGQQVTLSCSPISGHRSVSWYQQTPGQGLQFLFEYFSETQRNKGNFPGRFSGRQFSNSRSEMNVSTLELGDSALYLCASSLRGLTSGANVLTFGAGSRLTVL.

In its sample, this clonotype was seen many times. The chain recombines TRBV11-2 with TRBJ2-5; 10 bases fit TRBD1. V shed 5 bases and J 5 bases; nucleotides not matched to a gene: 5. The CDR3 extends over 14 amino acids. Germline V gene data show CDR1 as SGHAT and CDR2 as FQNNGV. Written as DNA, the CDR3 is TGTGCCAGCAGCCCACAGGACAGGGGGGAGACCCAGTACTTC. Protein: CASSPQDRGETQYF.

The table lists this clonotype with a few counts. In DNA form, the CDR3 reads TGTGCCAGCCAGACTTACGGATACAATGAGCAGTTCTTC. It yields the protein CASQTYGYNEQFF. The chain is built from TRBV2 and TRBJ2-1; no reliable D call. The CDR3 consists of 13 residues. Trimming shortened V by 8 bases and J by 4 bases, and 12 bases separated the two germline ends. Germline V gene data show CDR1 as SNHLY and CDR2 as FYNNEI. The full variable domain, completed using reference TRBV2 and TRBJ2-1, is EPEVTQTPSHQVTQMGQEVILRCVPISNHLYFYWYRQILGQKVEFLVSFYNNEISEKSEIFDDQFSVERPDGSNFTLKIRSTKLEDSAMYFCASQTYGYNEQFFGPGTRLTVL.

In its sample, this clonotype was seen many times. The rearrangement uses TRBV5-1 and TRBJ2-7, with a tentative D call TRBD1 (6 bases). Trimming left V 1 base short and J 3 bases short, with 11 bases between. This CDR3 has 14 residues. Per germline, CDR1 SGHRS and CDR2 YFSETQ. The CDR3 nucleotides read TGCGCCAGCAGCTTGAGCAGGGGTAACTACGAGCAGTACTTC. Translating it yields CASSLSRGNYEQYF. Full variable domain (rest looked up from reference TRBV5-1 and TRBJ2-7): KAGVTQTPRYLIKTRGQQVTLSCSPISGHRSVSWYQQTPGQGLQFLFEYFSETQRNKGNFPGRFSGRQFSNSRSEMNVSTLELGDSALYLCASSLSRGNYEQYFGPGTRLTVT.